The 3 T cell receptor beta chains reported below all come from one sample, sequenced in a study of blood T cell repertoires in COVID-19. The repertoire was sequenced with immunoSEQ multiplex PCR; TCRdb's copy has only in-frame clones and lacks some. The data show around 310,000 clones, about 90% seen once. Sequenced: peripheral blood. The receptors were sampled from a woman in her thirties or forties with COVID-19, enrolled during active disease.

The chain employs TRBV14 and TRBJ1-1, with 7 bases aligning to TRBD1. The J segment lost 0 bases and the V segment lost 1 base, leaving 5 bases of the junction unmatched. Germline CDR1 and CDR2: SGHDN and FVKESK. CDR3 size: 16 residues. Written as DNA, the CDR3 is TGTGCCAGCAGCCAAGGCAACAGGGGAATGAACACTGAAGCTTTCTTT. It encodes CASSQGNRGMNTEAFF.

The rearrangement uses TRBV6-2 or TRBV6-3 and TRBJ2-7; 9 bases are a match to TRBD1. Per germline, CDR1 MNHEY and CDR2 SVGEGT. The CDR3 length is 12 residues. The ends lost 4 bases at V and 9 bases at J; junction bases unmatched: 4. The CDR3 sequence is CASSSEDRGQYF. As DNA, the CDR3 is TGTGCCAGCAGTTCCGAGGACAGGGGGCAGTACTTC.

Only a few counts were recorded for this clone. The chain employs TRBV27 and TRBJ2-3; 9 positions match TRBD1. J lost 5 bases, V lost 6 bases, and 6 bases had no gene match. This CDR3 region has 14 residues. Germline-derived CDR1 and CDR2 are MNHEY and SMNVEV (reference sequence). The CDR3 loop is CASREQGAGDTQYF. The CDR3, as DNA: TGTGCCAGCAGAGAACAGGGGGCCGGAGATACGCAGTATTTT.